This TCR beta chain was sequenced during a study of T cell responses to AZD1222 COVID-19 vaccine. The study's findings and limits: Baseline serology detected seropositivity in only a handful of AZD1222 recipients.

In this sample, this clone turned up once. Its matching antigen is unknown. Assay: immunoSEQ multiplex PCR; the TCRdb copy retains only in-frame clones and omits some. In the table there are around 140,000 clones, around 90% of which are singletons. The clonotype comes from an adult who received the AZD1222 COVID-19 vaccine. The sample was peripheral blood, taken 28 days after the second AZD1222 dose.

The DNA of the CDR3 is TGTGCCAGTAGTATTGTCGGGAGTGGAGAGGAAAAACTGTTTTTT. As protein: CASSIVGSGEEKLFF. The rearrangement joins TRBV19 to TRBJ1-4; D uncertain. CDR1 LNHDA and CDR2 SQIVND come from the germline V gene (reference sequence). Trimming cost V 3 bases and J 8 bases, with 16 bases left between them. This CDR3 has 15 residues.